The 28 T cell receptor beta chains given below trace back to one sample, sequenced in a study of Graves' ophthalmopathy and Graves' hyperthyroidism. Investigators amplified TCR beta CDR3 regions from RNA transcripts. After a first-round RT-PCR with HTBI primers, a second-round multiplex PCR was run. In TCRdb, the multiplex PCR reads were re-called with MiXCR into one record per CDR3 protein. Among more than 300,000 distinct CDR3 sequences, 15% were seen once, and the ten largest hold roughly 7%. Sequencing was done on a sample of peripheral blood. The receptors derive from a woman aged 18-29 years with stable Graves' hyperthyroidism.

This clonotype was seen many times. The chain uses TRBV20-1 and TRBJ2-5; 7 bases fit TRBD2. Germline V gene sequence: CDR1 DFQATT, CDR2 SNEGSKA (reference sequence). The CDR3 consists of 13 residues. V dropped 6 bases and J dropped 1; count of bases not matched to a gene: 5. The CDR3 loop is CSAHPSGQETQYF. The CDR3 DNA follows: TGCAGTGCCCACCCTAGCGGCCAAGAGACCCAGTACTTC.

This clonotype showed up many times. The V gene is TRBV7-2, the J gene TRBJ2-5; TRBD2 aligns across 7 bases. J gave up 1 base and V 4 bases, and 3 bases lay outside the gene matches. The CDR3 extends over 14 amino acids. Germline values: CDR1 SGHTA, CDR2 FQGNSA. The DNA of the CDR3 is TGTGCCAGCAGCTCCGGGAGGACCCAAGAGACCCAGTACTTC. Translated, it gives CASSSGRTQETQYF.

There are many counts of this clonotype. J is TRBJ2-2 and V is TRBV7-8; D perhaps matches TRBD2 (6 bases). The CDR3 spans 14 residues. V lost 7 bases, J lost 2 bases, and 11 bases lay in between. Looked up from germline, CDR1 is SGHVS and CDR2 is FQNEAQ. The CDR3 sequence: CASTLGLNTGELFF. The CDR3 DNA reads as TGTGCCAGCACCCTGGGACTTAACACCGGGGAGCTGTTTTTT.

This clonotype was seen repeatedly, ten times or more. V gene TRBV20-1 combines with J gene TRBJ2-7, with 7 bases matching TRBD1. The CDR3 sequence is 11 residues long. Germline trimming cut 5 bases from V and 4 bases from J; bases unmatched to any gene: 2. CDR1 and CDR2 from the germline V gene are DFQATT and SNEGSKA (reference sequence). The DNA of the CDR3 is TGCAGTGCTGGACAGGTTTACGAGCAGTACTTC. Amino acid sequence: CSAGQVYEQYF.

Ten or more counts support this clonotype. V gene TRBV5-5 combines with J gene TRBJ1-2; D possibly corresponds to TRBD1 (5 bases). Germline-derived CDR1 and CDR2 are SGHKS and YYEKEE (reference sequence). V lost 3 bases to trimming and J lost 6 bases, with 12 bases between them. There are 13 residues in the CDR3. CDR3 loop: CASSSRQTDGYTF. CDR3 bases: TGTGCCAGCAGCTCCAGACAGACGGATGGCTACACCTTC.

The chain is built from TRBV7-6 and TRBJ1-6; 7 positions match TRBD1. Germline CDR1 is SGHVS and CDR2 is FNYEAQ. This CDR3 region has 14 residues. The trim removed 5 bases at V and 10 bases at J, leaving 8 bases unmatched. The CDR3: CASSPEGAGSPLHF. For the CDR3, the DNA is TGTGCCAGCAGCCCAGAGGGGGCCGGATCACCCCTCCACTTT.

On this clonotype itself: This could be a read error, since a much larger clone is one nucleotide away. This sequence joins TRBV12-3 or TRBV12-4 and TRBJ1-1; D is ambiguous. The CDR3 contains 12 residues. The CDR3, as DNA: TGTGCCAGCAGTTTAAACACGGCTGAAGATTTCTTT. This gives the protein CASSLNTAEDFF.

This clonotype was detected a few times. The rearrangement uses TRBV6-2 or TRBV6-3 and TRBJ1-6; D unclear. The V end lost 7 bases, the J end lost 0 bases, and 10 bases lay between the germline ends. Per germline, CDR1 MNHEY and CDR2 SVGEGT. There are 15 residues in the CDR3. The DNA of the CDR3 is TGTGCCAGCACGACGGAGAGCTCCTATAATTCACCCCTCCACTTT. Its translation is CASTTESSYNSPLHF.

In its sample, this clonotype was seen many times. The chain combines TRBV6-2 or TRBV6-3 with TRBJ1-1; 8 nucleotides match TRBD1. The CDR3 runs to 17 residues. CDR1 and CDR2 (germline): MNHEY, SVGEGT. V gave up 0 bases and J gave up 5 bases; unmatched junction bases: 11. The CDR3 DNA reads TGTGCCAGCAGTTACTCGATGGGGTACAGGGGGAATACTGAAGCTTTCTTT. It encodes CASSYSMGYRGNTEAFF.

At least ten counts were recorded for this clonotype. The rearrangement links TRBV6-2 or TRBV6-3 to TRBJ1-1; D ambiguous. The CDR3 runs to 14 residues. Trimming stripped 7 bases from V and 1 base from J, with 13 bases between. Germline CDR1 MNHEY, CDR2 SVGEGT. The CDR3 nucleotides read TGTGCCAGCACCGTTTTGCTCGAGAACACTGAAGCTTTCTTT. It yields the protein CASTVLLENTEAFF.

The sample holds many counts of this clonotype. The J gene is TRBJ1-2, the V gene TRBV11-1; TRBD1 matches at 8 bases. V shed 5 bases and J 7 bases; nucleotides not matched to a gene: 21. Germline V gives CDR1 SGHAT, CDR2 FQDESV (reference sequence). This CDR3 has 18 amino acids. The CDR3: CASSPLSVVQGAGSGYTF. DNA of the CDR3: TGTGCCAGCAGCCCTCTTTCGGTCGTTCAGGGGGCGGGAAGTGGCTACACCTTC.

This clonotype was counted at least ten times. V and J are TRBV5-5 and TRBJ1-2; D uncertain. Trimming removed 5 bases from V and 4 bases from J, with 12 bases in between. Germline V lookup: CDR1 SGHKS, CDR2 YYEKEE (reference sequence). CDR3 length equals 13 residues. The CDR3 here is CASRGWGGYGYTF. The CDR3 region has the DNA TGTGCCAGCAGGGGCTGGGGAGGCTATGGCTACACCTTC.

This clonotype was recorded many times. The rearrangement joins TRBV5-1 to TRBJ1-1; D is undetermined. V lost 4 bases to trimming and J lost 0 bases, with 13 bases between them. The germline V gene encodes CDR1 SGHRS and CDR2 YFSETQ. CDR3 length equals 15 residues. CDR3 bases: TGCGCCAGCAGCCAACCCGGACCGTTGAACACTGAAGCTTTCTTT. The encoded protein is CASSQPGPLNTEAFF.

This clonotype was counted at least ten times. This sequence joins TRBV20-1 and TRBJ2-5, with D tentatively TRBD2 (5 bases). The CDR3 loop spans 14 amino acids. Germline assignment: CDR1 DFQATT and CDR2 SNEGSKA (reference sequence). Trimming took 5 bases from V and 4 from J, leaving 17 bases between them. Here the CDR3 reads CSALQRTPLETQYF. The CDR3 DNA sequence: TGCAGTGCTTTACAAAGGACTCCTTTAGAGACCCAGTACTTC.

The rearrangement links TRBV29-1 to TRBJ2-5, with D possibly TRBD1 on 5 matching bases. Between the trimmed V and J ends, which lost 6 bases and 5 bases, there was a span of 16 bases. This CDR3 spans 13 amino acids. The germline V gene encodes CDR1 SQVTM and CDR2 ANQGSEA. In DNA form, the CDR3 reads TGCAGCGTCCCTTTAGGGGCGCGGGAGACCCAGTACTTC. This sequence encodes CSVPLGARETQYF.

This clonotype was detected many times. The rearrangement uses TRBV7-6 and TRBJ1-6; 8 bases align to TRBD1. CDR1 and CDR2 from the germline V gene are SGHVS and FNYEAQ. The CDR3 totals 15 residues. The junction had 11 bases not matched to a gene; V was cut back by 5 bases and J by 11 bases. CDR3: CASSSDRGRGAPLHF. Written as DNA, the CDR3 is TGTGCCAGCAGCAGTGACAGGGGCCGTGGGGCACCCCTCCACTTT.

The chain employs TRBV4-2 and TRBJ2-7, with 8 positions matching TRBD2. Germline V gene lookup returns CDR1 LGHNA and CDR2 YNFKEQ. J gave up 5 bases and V 0 bases, and 6 bases lay outside the gene matches. The CDR3 has 15 amino acids. Written as DNA, the CDR3 is TGTGCCAGCAGCCAAGATTACCCTAGCGGGCACGAGCAGTACTTC. Protein: CASSQDYPSGHEQYF.

This clonotype was seen only a few times. One end of the junction does not line up with germline, which may come from a read error. The genes are TRBV6-1 and TRBJ2-4; D not certain. The CDR3 consists of 15 residues. Germline assignment: CDR1 MNHNS and CDR2 SASEGT. Written as DNA, the CDR3 is TGTGCCAGCAGTCCTATTATATCAGCCAAAAACATTAAGTACTTC. It translates to CASSPIISAKNIKYF.

This clonotype was observed many times. This chain uses TRBV7-9 with TRBJ1-5; D gene ambiguous. Trimming stripped 1 base from V and 1 base from J, with 5 bases between. Germline CDR1 SEHNR, CDR2 FQNEAQ (reference sequence). The CDR3 length is 14 residues. The CDR3 nucleotides are TGTGCCAGCAGCTTAGATTCCAGCAATCAGCCCCAGCATTTT. Translating it yields CASSLDSSNQPQHF.

This clonotype was observed a handful of times. The CDR3 region is CASSIMGRGVGPVEQYF. The CDR3 DNA follows: TGTGCCAGTAGTATAATGGGGCGGGGAGTTGGGCCGGTCGAGCAGTACTTC. The chain uses TRBV19 and TRBJ2-7, with D possibly being TRBD2 (6 bases). CDR1 and CDR2 from the germline V gene are LNHDA and SQIVND (reference sequence). V was clipped by 2 bases and J by 6 bases, with 23 bases between them. The CDR3 consists of 17 residues.

As concerns this clonotype: A read error may be the cause here, since a much bigger clone is one base away. Because it lacks the conserved phenylalanine or tryptophan at the end, this CDR3 is likely a read error. The chain uses TRBV5-5 and TRBJ1-2; D not certain. V was trimmed by 1 base and J by 2 bases, leaving 6 bases between them. CDR1 SGHKS and CDR2 YYEKEE come from the germline V gene (reference sequence). The CDR3 has 13 residues. CDR3 nucleotide sequence: TGTGCCAGCAGCTTGTTCGACAACTATGGCTACACCCTC. This gives the protein CASSLFDNYGYTL.

This clonotype was observed many times. The V and J genes are TRBV6-5 and TRBJ2-5, with 8 bases that match TRBD1. CDR3 length equals 15 residues. V gave up 3 bases and J gave up 4 bases; unmatched junction bases: 7. CDR1 and CDR2 (germline): MNHEY, SVGAGI. As DNA, the CDR3 is TGTGCCAGCAGTTATCCGACAGGGGTTGGAGAGACCCAGTACTTC. It translates to CASSYPTGVGETQYF.

This clonotype was observed many times. The chain employs TRBV12-5 and TRBJ2-3; a possible D gene is TRBD2 (6 bases). CDR3 size: 14 residues. Germline CDR1 LGHNT, CDR2 FRNRAP. V was clipped by 7 bases and J by 2 bases, with 13 bases between them. CDR3 loop: CASAYGGVTDTQYF. The CDR3 nucleotides read TGTGCTAGTGCCTACGGGGGAGTCACAGATACGCAGTATTTT. The full variable domain, completed using reference TRBV12-5 and TRBJ2-3, is DARVTQTPRHKVTEMGQEVTMRCQPILGHNTVFWYRQTMMQGLELLAYFRNRAPLDDSGMPKDRFSAEMPDATLATLKIQPSEPRDSAVYFCASAYGGVTDTQYFGPGTRLTVL.

Ten or more counts support this clonotype. The V call is TRBV13, the J call TRBJ2-2; D call uncertain. The CDR3 is 14 amino acids. V shed 5 bases and J shed 4 bases, with 11 bases lying between them. The V gene's germline CDR1 is PRHDT and CDR2 FYEKMQ (reference sequence). This chain's CDR3 is CASSQRWFTGELFF. For the CDR3, the DNA is TGTGCCAGCAGCCAGCGCTGGTTCACCGGGGAGCTGTTTTTT.

The gene calls are TRBV18 and TRBJ1-1, with TRBD1 matching over 8 bases. In germline, CDR1 is KGHSH, CDR2 LQKENI. This CDR3 is built from 16 residues. Germline trimming cut 3 bases from V and 4 bases from J; bases unmatched to any gene: 10. CDR3 DNA: TGTGCCAGCTCACCGGACCATAACAGGGGGTTCACTGAAGCTTTCTTT. Its protein product is CASSPDHNRGFTEAFF.

This clonotype showed up just a few times. The junction and the germline gene differ at one end; a read error may be behind it. This chain joins TRBV6-1 and TRBJ2-6, with a tentative D call TRBD2 (6 bases). The CDR3 extends over 16 amino acids. Germline CDR1 reads MNHNS; CDR2 reads SASEGT. CDR3 region: CVSTGVPLSGANVLTF. CDR3 nucleotide sequence: TGTGTCAGCACGGGGGTTCCCCTCTCTGGGGCCAACGTCCTGACTTTC.

On this clonotype: At one end, the junction sequence differs from germline, possibly due to a read error. The chain couples TRBV6-1 to TRBJ2-4; a possible D gene is TRBD1 (5 bases). Germline-derived CDR1 and CDR2 are MNHNS and SASEGT. This CDR3 comprises 14 residues. The CDR3 spells CASSPDTAKNIKYF. The CDR3 nucleotides read TGTGCCAGCAGTCCGGACACCGCCAAAAACATTAAGTACTTC.

This clonotype was seen at least ten times. The chain joins TRBV11-1 to TRBJ2-5; 9 bases fit TRBD2. The V gene end was trimmed by 2 bases and the J gene end by 5 bases; junction bases not matched to a gene: 12. The CDR3 extends over 17 amino acids. Germline CDR1 is SGHAT and CDR2 is FQDESV (reference sequence). This CDR3 is CASSLRWSSGERETQYF. The CDR3 DNA reads TGTGCCAGCAGCTTAAGATGGTCTAGCGGGGAGCGGGAGACCCAGTACTTC.